Below, 8 T cell receptor beta chains from the same sample are listed, as sequenced in a study of patients and donors after allogeneic stem cell transplantation. TCRdb fed the RT-PCR reads into MiXCR, producing one record per CDR3 protein. The sample shows 9,500 to 15,000 distinct CDR3 sequences, roughly a quarter of them seen only once. The specimen was blood, either unsorted or a sorted T cell fraction (not recorded which). These receptors were taken from a human donor who was either an allogeneic HSCT recipient or a stem cell or donor lymphocyte infusion donor (not recorded which). It is not recorded whose cells these are; they may come from a transplant donor.

On this clonotype: An end of the junction differs from the germline gene, which may be a read error. V is TRBV6-5 and J is TRBJ2-1, with 11 bases identical to TRBD1. Germline V gene sequence: CDR1 MNHEY, CDR2 SVGAGI. CDR3 length equals 16 residues. In nucleotides, the CDR3 is TGTGCCAGCAGTTACTCCGGGACAGGGGGTTGGAATGGGCAGTTCTTC. Residues: CASSYSGTGGWNGQFF.

V is TRBV19 and J is TRBJ1-1, with D possibly TRBD1 on 5 matching bases. CDR1 LNHDA and CDR2 SQIVND come from the germline V gene (reference sequence). The length of the CDR3 is 14 residues. V lost 5 bases and J lost 1, with 11 bases in between. The CDR3 sequence: CASSWGRENTEAFF. In DNA form, the CDR3 reads TGTGCCAGTAGTTGGGGGAGGGAGAACACTGAAGCTTTCTTT. Drawing the rest from reference TRBV19 and TRBJ1-1, the complete variable domain is DGGITQSPKYLFRKEGQNVTLSCEQNLNHDAMYWYRQDPGQGLRLIYYSQIVNDFQKGDIAEGYSVSREKKESFPLTVTSAQKNPTAFYLCASSWGRENTEAFFGQGTRLTVV.

The chain recombines TRBV9 with TRBJ1-6; a weak D match, TRBD1 (5 bases). This CDR3 comprises 14 residues. Trimming took off 2 bases at V and 6 bases at J, with 9 bases between the two ends. Germline V gene data show CDR1 as SGDLS and CDR2 as YYNGEE. CDR3 region: CASSVGPSNSPLHF. For the CDR3, the DNA is TGTGCCAGCAGCGTGGGGCCGAGTAATTCACCCCTCCACTTT.

The V gene is TRBV9, the J gene TRBJ2-3, with 15 bases aligning to TRBD2. Per the germline V gene, CDR1 is SGDLS and CDR2 is YYNGEE. V shed 3 bases, J shed 3 bases, and the junction held 5 bases outside the gene matches. The CDR3 has 17 residues. CDR3 nucleotides: TGTGCCAGCAGCGCCCCCGGGACTAGCGGGAGGACAGATACGCAGTATTTT. Its translation is CASSAPGTSGRTDTQYF.

The gene calls are TRBV12-3 or TRBV12-4 and TRBJ2-1, with 12 bases that match TRBD2. There are 18 residues in the CDR3. V dropped 3 bases and J dropped 2; count of bases not matched to a gene: 8. The CDR3 region is CASSLLLAGGPPYNEQFF. The CDR3 DNA reads TGTGCCAGCAGTTTGTTACTAGCGGGAGGCCCCCCCTACAATGAGCAGTTCTTC.

The chain combines TRBV24-1 with TRBJ2-3; possible D gene TRBD2, 6 bases. Trimming removed 2 bases at V and 11 bases at J, with 19 bases between. Per germline, CDR1 KGHDR and CDR2 SFDVKD. This CDR3 is 15 amino acids long. The CDR3: CATSDSPRGPQRQYF. CDR3 coding DNA: TGTGCCACCAGTGATTCCCCGCGGGGACCTCAACGGCAGTATTTT.

This clonotype is termed medium-sized. This chain links TRBV28 with TRBJ1-2; no reliable D call. The V end was cut by 4 bases, the J end by 0 bases, with 12 bases between. CDR3 length equals 15 residues. Germline lookup yields CDR1 MDHEN and CDR2 SYDVKM. CDR3 DNA: TGTGCCAGCAGTTCCCCCGCCCTCGCTAACTATGGCTACACCTTC. Translating it yields CASSSPALANYGYTF.

This clonotype appeared a few times. The V call is TRBV13, the J call TRBJ1-2, with D hard to call. There are 10 residues in the CDR3. The germline V gene has CDR1 PRHDT and CDR2 FYEKMQ (reference sequence). The germline V and J ends were trimmed by 1 base and 6 bases, with 0 bases remaining between them. DNA for the CDR3: TGTGCCAGCAGCTTAGATGGCTACACCTTC. Protein: CASSLDGYTF.